This TCR beta chain was captured by sequencing in a study of cytomegalovirus exposure and HLA in healthy donors. Whole-study context: From HLA-typed donors, an early data release held around 85 million unique TCRs. Of several hundred genotyped donors, about 80% grouped in the Caucasian-associated ancestry cluster.

The CDR3 runs 17 residues. Germline values: CDR1 SGHNT, CDR2 YENEEA. J lost 5 bases, V lost 1 base, and 13 bases had no gene match. Study-level findings and limits: In vitro data verified a few CMV-associated chains as specific for CMV antigens.

Only a few counts were recorded for this clone. Its antigen remains unknown. This PCR relied on a set of 60 Vbeta primers and 13 Jbeta primers. Profiling relied on immunoSEQ multiplex PCR, and the TCRdb table lists in-frame clones only, not all of them. The sample contains 150,000 to 200,000 clones, roughly 79% of which appear only once. Likely unrecorded immune exposures existed in these nominally healthy donors. The receptor was isolated from a man aged 50-60 years in good health and CMV-seropositive. V and J are TRBV11-3 and TRBJ2-7, with 8 positions matching TRBD2. The sample comprised PBMCs. In DNA, the CDR3 is TGTGCCAGCAGCTTAGGTCGGCTCGGGAGGGGTACGGACGAGCAGTACTTC. It is translated as CASSLGRLGRGTDEQYF. Combining the CDR3 with reference TRBV11-3 and TRBJ2-7 gives the whole variable domain EAGVVQSPRYKIIEKKQPVAFWCNPISGHNTLYWYLQNLGQGPELLIRYENEEAVDDSQLPKDRFSAERLKGVDSTLKIQPAELGDSAVYLCASSLGRLGRGTDEQYFGPGTRLTVT.